This T cell receptor (beta chain) originates from a study of blood T cell repertoires in COVID-19. This clone was observed once. The V gene lost 1 base and the J gene lost 9 bases, with 13 bases spanning the gap. Germline lookup yields CDR1 SEHNR and CDR2 FQNEAQ (reference sequence). The CDR3 is 13 amino acids. Sequencing used immunoSEQ multiplex PCR; TCRdb keeps in-frame clones, though not all of them. The sample has approximately 440,000 clones, less than 95% seen once; the top ten hold 0.6%. This chain uses TRBV7-9 with TRBJ2-7; D is perhaps TRBD1 (5 bases). The clonotype comes from a man younger than 30 who had recovered from COVID-19. The material sequenced was PBMCs or T cells enriched from blood (not recorded which). The DNA for the CDR3 is TGTGCCAGCAGCTTAGAGATGCCAGGGTGGCAGTACTTC. Translated: CASSLEMPGWQYF.